This T cell receptor beta chain was sequenced during a study of T cell repertoires in cytomegalovirus infection (dated by TCRdb to about 2019). About the full investigation: Donor HLA type was relevant to the analysis, as public TCR beta signatures indicated carriage of CMV infection together with the matching HLA type.

The CDR3 runs 16 residues from the cysteine to the phenylalanine. The only DNA kept is the CDR3, 48 bases in frame from the first base. Trimming accounts for 5 bases at V and 1 base at J, while the number of junction bases matched to no gene is 8. The research as a whole found: The ex vivo response was dominated by HLA-C-restricted CMV-specific TCR beta clonotypes, which also provided the single most frequent clonotype in two of eight donors. Carriers of CMV infection plus the relevant HLA type were discriminated by the cumulative frequency of public TCR beta family members in the study cohort and in an independent approximately 400-donor cohort.

This clonotype has a count of ten or more. This receptor's antigen is unknown. One base away there is no much larger clone; base qualities are not given. The instrument given in TCRdb is Illumina HiSeq 1500. TCRdb redid the processing of the public reads, applying fastp at Q25 and MiXCR, and retained in-frame beta chains. All rows with the same CDR3 protein become a single entry with the most common DNA and genes. The sample data list 450,000 to 550,000 distinct CDR3 sequences, and more than 15% of these were observed just once. The ten largest clones add up to roughly a quarter of the sample. The chain is assembled from TRBV12-3 or TRBV12-4 and TRBJ2-5; 9 bases in the middle match TRBD2. Sequenced: CD8+ T cells from PBMCs. This receptor was obtained from a human donor in good health (CMV status not recorded). Some clones in this sample may be carry-over from other donors' samples. The CDR3 has the sequence CASSLTLAGLQETQYF. The DNA is as follows: TGTGCCAGCAGTCTTACGCTAGCGGGGCTCCAAGAGACCCAGTACTTC.